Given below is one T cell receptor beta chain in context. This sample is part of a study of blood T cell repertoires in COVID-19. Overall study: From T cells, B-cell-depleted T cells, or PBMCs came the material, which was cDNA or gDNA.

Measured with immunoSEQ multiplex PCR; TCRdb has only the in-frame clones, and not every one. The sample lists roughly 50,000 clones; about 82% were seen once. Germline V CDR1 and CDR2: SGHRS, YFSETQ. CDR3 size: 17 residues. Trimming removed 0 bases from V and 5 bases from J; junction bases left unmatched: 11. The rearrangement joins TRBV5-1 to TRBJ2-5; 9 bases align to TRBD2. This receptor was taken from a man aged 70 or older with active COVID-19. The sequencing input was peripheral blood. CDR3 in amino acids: CASSLGQGLAGMETQYF. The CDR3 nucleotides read TGCGCCAGCAGCTTGGGCCAGGGTCTAGCGGGGATGGAGACCCAGTACTTC.